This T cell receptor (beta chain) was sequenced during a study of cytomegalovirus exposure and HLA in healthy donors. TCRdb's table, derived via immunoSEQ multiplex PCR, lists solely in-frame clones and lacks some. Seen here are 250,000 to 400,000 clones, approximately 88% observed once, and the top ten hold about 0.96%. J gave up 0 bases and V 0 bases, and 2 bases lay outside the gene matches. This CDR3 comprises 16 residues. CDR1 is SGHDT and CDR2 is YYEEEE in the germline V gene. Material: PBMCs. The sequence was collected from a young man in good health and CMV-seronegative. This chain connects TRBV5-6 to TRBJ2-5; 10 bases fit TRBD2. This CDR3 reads CASSLASGGHQETQYF. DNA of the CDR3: TGTGCCAGCAGCTTGGCTAGCGGGGGACACCAAGAGACCCAGTACTTC.